This T cell receptor (beta chain) stems from a study of CD8 T cells in Susac syndrome. The CDR3 contains 15 residues. Germline assignment: CDR1 SGHVS and CDR2 FQNEAQ. V shed 2 bases and J 3 bases; nucleotides not matched to a gene: 6. With random hexamers, reverse transcription was performed on roughly 0.45 to 1 ug of RNA. An immunoSEQ multiplex PCR generated amplified TCR beta CDR3 products spanning 54 Vbeta and 13 Jbeta. In TCRdb, the immunoSEQ multiplex PCR reads were re-called with MiXCR into one record per CDR3 protein. Of 250,000 to 350,000 distinct CDR3 sequences in the sample, roughly 94% were seen once.

The sequenced sample was CD4+ T cells from PBMCs. The J gene is TRBJ2-7, the V gene TRBV7-8, with 8 nucleotides matching TRBD2. The TCR sequence derives from a human donor with multiple sclerosis. In DNA, the CDR3 is TGTGCCAGCAGCTTACTGAGGACTAGCTACTACGAGCAGTACTTC. Amino acid sequence: CASSLLRTSYYEQYF.